Following are 4 T cell receptor beta chains from one sample sequenced in a study of cytotoxic CD8 clonotypes in ibrutinib-treated CLL. TCRdb's copy holds only in-frame clones and misses some; the assay was immunoSEQ multiplex PCR. The repertoire holds about 160,000 clones, approximately 80% seen once, with about 4.5% in the top ten. The source was PBMCs, collected after 24 months of ibrutinib treatment. All receptors come from a human donor with chronic lymphocytic leukemia.

The chain is built from TRBV19 and TRBJ2-3, with D tentatively TRBD2 (6 bases). Trimming cost V 3 bases and J 9 bases, with 10 bases left between them. The CDR3 is 12 residues long. Germline V gene lookup returns CDR1 LNHDA and CDR2 SQIVND (reference sequence). The CDR3 bases are TGTGCCAGTAGTATTGGGGGGAACACGCAGTATTTT. It specifies CASSIGGNTQYF.

The CDR3: CASSYGQGMHEQYF. The CDR3, as DNA: TGTGCCAGCAGTTACGGACAGGGAATGCACGAGCAGTACTTC. V gene TRBV6-6 combines with J gene TRBJ2-5; 8 bases are shared with TRBD1. The J call may not be correct, given that the DNA end is closer to TRBJ2-7. The CDR3 is made up of 14 amino acids. Germline-derived CDR1 and CDR2 are MNHNY and SVGAGI (reference sequence).

The chain uses TRBV6-1 and TRBJ2-3, with TRBD2 matching over 7 bases. After removal of 7 bases from V and 7 bases from J, the junction contained 11 bases not matched to a gene. From germline, CDR1 is MNHNS and CDR2 SASEGT. The CDR3 has 14 residues. The CDR3 DNA follows: TGTGCCAGCATTGGGGGGGAGGTACAAAATACGCAGTATTTT. It translates to CASIGGEVQNTQYF.

The chain carries TRBV6-5 and TRBJ2-7, with D maybe TRBD2 (5 bases). Between the trimmed V and J ends, which lost 6 bases and 2 bases, there was a span of 14 bases. CDR3 length: 14 residues. Germline V gene data show CDR1 as MNHEY and CDR2 as SVGAGI. In DNA, the CDR3 is TGTGCCAGCAGATCTAGCAGACCCACCTACGAGCAGTACTTC. It codes for CASRSSRPTYEQYF.